The entry below describes one T cell receptor beta chain. This receptor's antigen is unknown. Base qualities are not at hand, and no much larger clone is one base apart. TCRbeta CDR3 regions were amplified from genomic DNA using the immunoSEQ Assay, a bias-controlled multiplex PCR. On the study's bioinformatics: Nucleated cell counts per sample were estimated from amplification of reference gene primers within the assay. Sequence reads were collapsed and filtered to measure the absolute abundance of every unique TCRbeta CDR3 rearrangement. Productive Simpson clonality was computed per sample as the square root of Simpson's diversity index over productive rearrangements. TCRdb obtained this table from immuneACCESS and retained in-frame rearrangements with V and J assigned. These tables miss some clones; where compared with another copy, unresolved V genes account for less than half of the shortfall, and the remainder is unexplained. From that table come the V and J calls and clone size; the DNA was used to work out D and trimming. In all, the sample holds about 350,000 clones, and approximately 91% of those were seen once. The ten largest clones add up to just over 1% of the sample.

The data were taken from a study of blood T cell repertoires in COVID-19 (TCRdb year 2020). General notes on the study: Samples from collaborators originated in the United States, Italy and Spain and spanned both the acute and convalescent phases of COVID-19. Subjects who had been exposed to COVID-19, were actively infected with it, or had recovered from it provided the deeply sampled blood TCRbeta repertoires that made up the dataset. The material from the prospective study consisted of cDNA or gDNA derived from T cells, B-cell-depleted T cells, or PBMCs. Where available, HLA class I and class II types were obtained from metadata supplied by the sample provider rather than from assay-based typing. A de-identified subject ID, COVID-19 status, age in years and sex were almost always included in the sample metadata. The samples were drawn from two sources: the first 160 participants of the ongoing ImmuneRACE study, and 950 to 1,500 subjects contributed by 6 global collaborators. A freely available public database, intended as a resource for researchers studying the immune response to SARS-CoV-2, is where the repertoires were released. Study-level results and caveats: How much clinical and demographic metadata was included differed by source and by participant, and the metadata was provided uncurated.

Participants in the prospective study were aged roughly 18 to 100 years, lived in some 24 United States geographic areas, and enrolled through a virtual design. To assign participants to cohorts, the prospective study relied on clinical history that participants themselves reported in a screening survey and a study questionnaire. A participant counted as exposed if, within 2 weeks of entering the study, that participant had been in contact with someone who had a PCR-confirmed or clinician-diagnosed COVID-19 case. Each participant in the prospective study had whole blood, serum and a nasopharyngeal or oropharyngeal swab collected by mobile phlebotomists. Prospective study participants could optionally give additional blood draws and questionnaires over an approximately two-month period. Prospective study blood samples were shipped either frozen or at room temperature before DNA extraction. Looking up the germline V gene (reference sequence) yields CDR1 PRHDT and CDR2 FYEKMQ. The germline V and J ends show losses of 4 bases and 4 bases respectively, and no gene match explains 12 bases of the junction. The CDR3 numbers 17 residues from cysteine through phenylalanine. CDR3 DNA only is kept here, 51 bases in frame from base 1.

The source material was PBMCs or T cells enriched from blood (not recorded which). The clonotype was recovered from a woman aged 25 to 45 who had been exposed to COVID-19. This sequence uses TRBV13 and TRBJ2-3; the central 9 bases match TRBD2. The bases are TGTGCCAGCAGCTACGACGCGGCGGGACTAGCTGCAGATACGCAGTATTTT. Its translation is CASSYDAAGLAADTQYF.